This paragraph reports one T cell receptor beta chain. What it recognizes is unknown. TCRdb ran MiXCR on the 5' RACE reads and lists one entry per CDR3 protein. The table shows under 300,000 distinct CDR3 sequences, with more than 8% occurring only once. The sample belongs to a study of T-cell memory formation after mild COVID-19. Study observations and caveats: Clones shrinking from day 15 to 85 showed even CD4/CD8 mixes; later expanders tilted CD4+. The SARS-CoV-2 specificity of second-wave clones reaching peak at day 37 remained unverified.

Germline assignment: CDR1 SGHVT and CDR2 SQSDAQ. Trimming left V 5 bases short and J 8 bases short, with 19 bases between. This CDR3 region has 16 residues. Input material: PBMCs or a T cell subset sorted from them (not recorded which). This TCR was recovered from a man aged 18-30 years who had mild COVID-19 (a few samples of this study predate the infection). Cell type and time point are not known. The chain carries TRBV7-4 and TRBJ1-6; D is unclear. Here the CDR3 DNA reads TGTGCCAGCAGCGAAGGCATCGGGGTTACGGATTCACCCCTCCACTTT. This translates into CASSEGIGVTDSPLHF.